This is a list of T cell receptor beta chains from one sample in a study of Graves' ophthalmopathy and Graves' hyperthyroidism. TCRdb processed the multiplex PCR reads anew with MiXCR; each CDR3 protein has one entry. This sample yields almost 750,000 distinct CDR3 sequences, of which 40% are seen a single time; approximately 43% belongs to the top ten. Source material: peripheral blood. These receptors all stem from an adult man with Graves' ophthalmopathy. CDR3s include the opening cysteine and the closing phenylalanine or tryptophan. The D gene is left open where the match is weak. A row's size may be missing; if present it is once, few, many or a size class.

D	V	size	J	DNA	CDR3
TRBD1	TRBV10-3	NA	TRBJ2-5	TGTGCCATCAGTGAGTCTGTCGCTAGCAGGGGGCCTTTGCAAGAGACCCAGTACTTC	CAISESVASRGPLQETQYF
NA	TRBV10-3	many	TRBJ1-5	TGTGCCAGCAGTGATCCCCGCAAGCGGCCCCAGCATTTT	CASSDPRKRPQHF
NA	TRBV24-1	NA	TRBJ1-5	TGTGCCAGCAGAGCCGAAAACTCAGCTTCGAATCAGCCCCAGCATTTT	CASRAENSASNQPQHF
TRBD1	TRBV29-1	NA	TRBJ2-7	TGCAGCAGAGAAAGTTGGGACAGAACTTACGAGCAGTACTTC	CSRESWDRTYEQYF
NA	TRBV29-1	NA	TRBJ1-5	TGCAGTGCTAGAGAAGACGAGGTGTATAGCAATCAGCCCCAGCATTTT	CSAREDEVYSNQPQHF
NA	TRBV7-2	few	TRBJ2-2	TGTGCCAGCAGCTTAGCCCGGGTGACAGAGCGTACCGGGGAGCTGTTTTTT	CASSLARVTERTGELFF
NA	TRBV25-1	NA	TRBJ2-2	TGTGCCAGCAGTGAATACGACGGAAAGAACACCGGGGAGCTGTCTTGG	CASSEYDGKNTGELSW
NA	TRBV7-3	many	TRBJ2-2	TGTGCCAGCAGTGCGGGGTCCGGGGAGCTGTTTTTT	CASSAGSGELFF
TRBD2	TRBV24-1	many	TRBJ2-7	TGTGCCACCAGTGATTCGACTAGCGGGAGCTACGAGCAGTACTTC	CATSDSTSGSYEQYF
NA	TRBV29-1	many	TRBJ2-7	TGCAGCGTCATCGTTGGGGGATGGGTCTACGAGCAGTACTTC	CSVIVGGWVYEQYF
NA	TRBV19	many	TRBJ2-6	TGTGCCAGTACGGTGAACTCTGGGGCCAACGTCCTGACTTTC	CASTVNSGANVLTF
TRBD1	TRBV7-3	few	TRBJ2-7	TGTGCCAGCAGCTTGACAGGGGGCGACTCCTACGAGCAGTACTTC	CASSLTGGDSYEQYF
NA	TRBV25-1	NA	TRBJ1-2	TGTGCCAGCAGTGCTAGTCGGGGAGGTGATGGCTACACCTTC	CASSASRGGDGYTF
TRBD1	TRBV20-1	NA	TRBJ1-1	TGCAGTGCTAGCCAACCCCGACAGGGAGTTAACACTGAAGCTTTCTTT	CSASQPRQGVNTEAFF
TRBD2	TRBV3-1	many	TRBJ2-5	TGTGCCAGCAGGCTAGCGGGAGATCAAGAGACCCAGTACTTC	CASRLAGDQETQYF
NA	TRBV10-3	many	TRBJ2-7	TGTGCCAGCAGTTCCCAGGAACACTACGAGCAGTACTTC	CASSSQEHYEQYF
TRBD1	TRBV15	NA	TRBJ2-7	TGTGTCACCGGCAGATGGGGACAGGCAGGATTGGAGCAGTACTTC	CVTGRWGQAGLEQYF
NA	TRBV2	NA	TRBJ1-1	TGTGCCAGCAGCCAAGTCAGAATGAACACTGAAGCTTTCTTT	CASSQVRMNTEAFF
NA	TRBV2	NA	TRBJ2-5	TGTGCCAGCAGCCAAGACGTGGTGAGAGAGACCCAGTACTTC	CASSQDVVRETQYF
NA	TRBV6-6	many	TRBJ1-1	TGTGCCAGCAGATGGGCAATGAACACTGAAGCTTTCTTT	CASRWAMNTEAFF
TRBD1	TRBV10-3	few	TRBJ2-5	TGTGCCAGCAGTTACGAAACCGGGACAGGCGAAGAGACCCAGTACTTC	CASSYETGTGEETQYF
NA	TRBV2	many	TRBJ1-1	TGTGCCAGCAGGGAGGACAGAGCGAACACTGAAGCTTTCTTT	CASREDRANTEAFF
TRBD1	TRBV13	few	TRBJ1-2	TGTGCCAGCAGCTTAGTGACAGGGGGCTTTCGTAACTATGGCTACACCTTC	CASSLVTGGFRNYGYTF
TRBD2	TRBV2	NA	TRBJ2-1	TGTGCCAGCAGTGAAGCTCGCGGGAGGACCCACAATGAGCAGTTCTTC	CASSEARGRTHNEQFF
NA	TRBV12-3/TRBV12-4	few	TRBJ1-1	TGTGCCAGCAGTTCCTGGGGGCAGGACACTGAAGCTTTCTTT	CASSSWGQDTEAFF